Following are 14 T cell receptor beta chains from one sample sequenced in a study of shared clonotypes between healthy human individuals. Here immunoSEQ multiplex PCR was the method, and the copy in TCRdb shows in-frame clones only, minus some. Here the sample spans some 600,000 clones, roughly 96% being singletons. Only CD45RO-negative cells positively selected for CCR7 counted as naive CD8 cells, so terminally differentiated effector memory CD45RA+ cells were excluded. The specimen was naive CD8+ T cells sorted from blood. These TCRs come from a woman aged 30 to 39 in good health.

This chain connects TRBV7-8 to TRBJ2-4; 8 bases align to TRBD2. The CDR3 spans 15 residues. V was pared by 5 bases and J by 7 bases, with 10 bases of the junction left unmatched. Germline V CDR1 and CDR2: SGHVS, FQNEAQ. The CDR3 DNA is TGTGCCAGCAGCCCGGAGTTTGGCGGGAGGAACATTCAGTACTTC. It encodes CASSPEFGGRNIQYF.

The CDR3 coding sequence is TGCGCCAGCTGCTCATTGACAGGGGGGACCCCCTACGAGCAGTACTTC. Its translation is CASCSLTGGTPYEQYF. The genes are TRBV10-2 and TRBJ2-7; 9 nucleotides align to TRBD1. There are 16 residues in the CDR3. V was clipped by 8 bases and J by 2 bases; unmatched bases: 13. Germline lookup yields CDR1 WSHSY and CDR2 SAAADI.

The V call is TRBV7-9, the J call TRBJ2-2; 9 bases are shared with TRBD1. With 5 bases clipped from V and 1 base from J, the junction kept 11 bases outside the gene matches. Germline V CDR1 and CDR2: SEHNR, FQNEAQ (reference sequence). The CDR3 contains 18 residues. The CDR3 DNA reads as TGTGCCAGCAGCCCACCCCCTGGGACAGGGAGGAACACCGGGGAGCTGTTTTTT. Protein product: CASSPPPGTGRNTGELFF.

The CDR3 coding sequence is TGTGCCAGCAGTTTATTGTTGAGTCGGGGCACAGATACGCAGTATTTT. It encodes CASSLLLSRGTDTQYF. The gene calls are TRBV27 and TRBJ2-3; D unclear. The CDR3 runs to 16 residues. The germline V gene encodes CDR1 MNHEY and CDR2 SMNVEV (reference sequence). The germline V and J ends were trimmed by 1 base and 1 base, with 12 bases remaining between them.

The chain is built from TRBV7-9 and TRBJ1-4, with D uncertain. The germline gives CDR1 SEHNR, CDR2 FQNEAQ (reference sequence). Trimming took 3 bases from V and 7 from J, leaving 12 bases between them. The CDR3 extends over 14 amino acids. CDR3 coding DNA: TGTGCCAGCAGCTTCGACTCAGAGGGTGAAAAACTGTTTTTT. It encodes CASSFDSEGEKLFF.

V is TRBV7-7 and J is TRBJ2-7; 7 bases agree with TRBD2. Germline loops: CDR1 SSHAT, CDR2 FNYEAQ (reference sequence). After removal of 5 bases from V and 3 bases from J, the junction contained 4 bases not matched to a gene. The CDR3 has 13 amino acids. In nucleotides, the CDR3 is TGTGCCAGCAGCCAATCTAGCGGCTACGAGCAGTACTTC. Protein: CASSQSSGYEQYF.

This rearrangement joins TRBV13 to TRBJ2-7, with 7 bases fitting TRBD2. Germline trimming cut 5 bases from V and 1 base from J; bases unmatched to any gene: 8. The CDR3 sequence is 15 residues long. CDR1 and CDR2 (germline): PRHDT, FYEKMQ (reference sequence). CDR3 coding DNA: TGTGCCAGCAGCGGAGCTAGCGGCCCATCCTACGAGCAGTACTTC. It specifies CASSGASGPSYEQYF.

The chain is built from TRBV15 and TRBJ1-4; D is ambiguous. CDR3 length: 17 residues. Trimming removed 3 bases from V and 8 bases from J, with 22 bases in between. In germline, CDR1 is LNHNV, CDR2 YYDKDF (reference sequence). CDR3 coding DNA: TGTGCCACCAGCAGTGTCCCCCGCCTCGCGGACCGAGAAAAACTGTTTTTT. The encoded protein is CATSSVPRLADREKLFF.

The chain employs TRBV10-2 and TRBJ1-4, with TRBD1 identical over 7 bases. CDR1 and CDR2 (germline): WSHSY, SAAADI. Unmatched junction bases numbered 9, after V lost 4 bases and J lost 7 bases. The CDR3 is made up of 15 amino acids. The CDR3 region is CASSGATGVAEKLFF. The CDR3 DNA reads TGCGCCAGCAGTGGGGCCACAGGGGTAGCTGAAAAACTGTTTTTT.

To note about this clone: Other DNA sequences in this specimen translate into the identical CDR3. This chain links TRBV28 with TRBJ1-1, with D hard to call. Trimming left V 2 bases short and J 1 base short, with 5 bases between. Germline V lookup: CDR1 MDHEN, CDR2 SYDVKM. CDR3 length equals 13 residues. This CDR3 reads CASSLRGNTEAFF. The DNA for the CDR3 is TGTGCCAGCAGTTTACGGGGGAACACTGAAGCTTTCTTT.

In its sample, this clone was seen once. The chain uses TRBV5-4 and TRBJ2-6, with TRBD1 as a possible D gene (5 bases). Deletions cut 1 base from V and 0 bases from J, with 14 bases between. The length of the CDR3 is 18 residues. Germline V gene data show CDR1 as SGHNT and CDR2 as YYREEE (reference sequence). CDR3 region: CASSLSWGFGSGANVLTF. The CDR3 DNA follows: TGTGCCAGCAGCTTGTCGTGGGGCTTTGGCTCTGGGGCCAACGTCCTGACTTTC.

This sequence joins TRBV7-2 and TRBJ2-5; D is ambiguous. The J call may be incorrect, as the DNA end agrees better with TRBJ2-7. There are 12 residues in the CDR3. Germline CDR1 and CDR2: SGHTA and FQGNSA. CDR3 nucleotides: TGTGCCAGCTGCAGGCTAGTGGGCGAGCAGTACTTC. Protein product: CASCRLVGEQYF.

This chain joins TRBV19 and TRBJ2-5; possibly TRBD1 for D (6 bases). The better agreement between TRBJ2-7 and the DNA end casts doubt on the J call. The germline CDR1 and CDR2 sequences are LNHDA and SQIVND (reference sequence). The CDR3 is 13 amino acids. The CDR3 spells CASSPTGPGEQYF. In DNA form, the CDR3 reads TGTGCCAGTAGCCCGACAGGTCCCGGCGAGCAGTACTTC.

The chain couples TRBV7-9 to TRBJ2-1; D uncertain. Trimming cost V 8 bases and J 5 bases, with 16 bases left between them. The CDR3 runs 14 residues. Germline V gene data show CDR1 as SEHNR and CDR2 as FQNEAQ (reference sequence). The DNA of the CDR3 is TGTGCCAGCGCAGACCGAGCAATCCACAATGAGCAGTTCTTC. It translates to CASADRAIHNEQFF. Using reference TRBV7-9 and TRBJ2-1 for the parts outside the CDR3, the full variable domain is DTGVSQNPRHKITKRGQNVTFRCDPISEHNRLYWYRQTLGQGPEFLTYFQNEAQLEKSRLLSDRFSAERPKGSFSTLEIQRTEQGDSAMYLCASADRAIHNEQFFGPGTRLTVL.